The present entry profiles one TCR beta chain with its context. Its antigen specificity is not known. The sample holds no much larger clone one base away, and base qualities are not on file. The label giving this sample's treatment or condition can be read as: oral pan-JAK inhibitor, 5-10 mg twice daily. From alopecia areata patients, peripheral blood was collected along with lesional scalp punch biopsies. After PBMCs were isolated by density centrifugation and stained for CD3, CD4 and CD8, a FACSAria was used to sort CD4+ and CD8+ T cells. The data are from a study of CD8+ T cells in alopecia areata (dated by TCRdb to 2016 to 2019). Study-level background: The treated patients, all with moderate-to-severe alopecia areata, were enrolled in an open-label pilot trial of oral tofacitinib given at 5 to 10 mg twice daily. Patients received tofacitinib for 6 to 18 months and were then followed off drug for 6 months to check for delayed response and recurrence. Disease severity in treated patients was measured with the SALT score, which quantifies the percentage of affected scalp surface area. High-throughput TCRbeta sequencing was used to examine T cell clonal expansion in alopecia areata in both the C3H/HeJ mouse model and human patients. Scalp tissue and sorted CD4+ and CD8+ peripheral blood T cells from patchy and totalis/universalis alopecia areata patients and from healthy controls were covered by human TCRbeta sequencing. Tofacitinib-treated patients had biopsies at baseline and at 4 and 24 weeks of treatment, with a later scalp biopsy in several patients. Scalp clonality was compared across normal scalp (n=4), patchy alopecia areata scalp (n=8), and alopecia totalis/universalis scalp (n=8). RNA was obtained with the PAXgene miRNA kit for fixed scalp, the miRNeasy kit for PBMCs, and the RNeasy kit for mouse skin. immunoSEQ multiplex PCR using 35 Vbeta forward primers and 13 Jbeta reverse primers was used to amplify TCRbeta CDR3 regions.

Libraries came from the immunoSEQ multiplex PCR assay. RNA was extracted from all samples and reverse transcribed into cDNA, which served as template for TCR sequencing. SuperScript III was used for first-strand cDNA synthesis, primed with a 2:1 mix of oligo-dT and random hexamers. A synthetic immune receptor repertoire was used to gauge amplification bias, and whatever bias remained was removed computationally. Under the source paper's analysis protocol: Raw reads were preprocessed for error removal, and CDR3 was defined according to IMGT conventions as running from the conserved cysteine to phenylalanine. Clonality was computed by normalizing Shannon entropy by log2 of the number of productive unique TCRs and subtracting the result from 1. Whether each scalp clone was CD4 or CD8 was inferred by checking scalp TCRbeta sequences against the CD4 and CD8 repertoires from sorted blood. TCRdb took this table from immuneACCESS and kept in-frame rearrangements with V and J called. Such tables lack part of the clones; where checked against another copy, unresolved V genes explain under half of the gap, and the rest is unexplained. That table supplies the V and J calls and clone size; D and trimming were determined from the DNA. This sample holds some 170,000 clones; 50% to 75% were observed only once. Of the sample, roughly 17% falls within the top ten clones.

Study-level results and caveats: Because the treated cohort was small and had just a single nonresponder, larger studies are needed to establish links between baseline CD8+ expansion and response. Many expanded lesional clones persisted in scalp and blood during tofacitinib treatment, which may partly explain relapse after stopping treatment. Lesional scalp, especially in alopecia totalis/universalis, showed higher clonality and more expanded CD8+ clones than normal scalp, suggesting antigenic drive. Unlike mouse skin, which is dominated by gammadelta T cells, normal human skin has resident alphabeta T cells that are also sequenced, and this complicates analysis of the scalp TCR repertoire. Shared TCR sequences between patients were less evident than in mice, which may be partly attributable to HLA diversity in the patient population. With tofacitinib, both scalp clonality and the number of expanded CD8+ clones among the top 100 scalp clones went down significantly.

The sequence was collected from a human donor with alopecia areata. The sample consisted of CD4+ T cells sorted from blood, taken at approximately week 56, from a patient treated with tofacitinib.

The CDR3 sequence is CASGRQGTYGYTF. In nucleotides, the sequence is TGTGCCAGTGGGAGGCAGGGAACCTATGGCTACACCTTC. In this chain, TRBV19 is recombined with TRBJ1-2; matching of 5 bases hints at TRBD1 as the D gene. V and J lose 8 bases and 4 bases, and a span of 14 bases separates them. From cysteine to phenylalanine, the CDR3 is 13 amino acids long. The DNA shown is the 39-base CDR3, in frame from base 1. The germline V gene (reference sequence) specifies LNHDA as CDR1 and SQIVND as CDR2.